One and the same sample provided the 14 T cell receptor beta chains below, sequenced in a study of beta chain features in type 1 diabetes. The whole isolated RNA underwent reverse transcription, so sequencing captured expressed TCRB transcripts. TCRdb's copy holds only in-frame clones and misses some; the assay was immunoSEQ multiplex PCR. The profile shows roughly 290,000 clones, roughly 8% of them singletons. Material: central memory CD4+ T cells from blood. Receptor source: a woman between 18 and 29 years old in good health.

This clone was detected only a few times. This chain joins TRBV7-2 and TRBJ1-1; the D is unclear. CDR3 length: 17 residues. CDR1 is SGHTA and CDR2 is FQGNSA in the germline V gene. The ends were cut back, 5 bases at V and 0 bases at J, with 19 bases in the middle. Here the CDR3 reads CASSRREARLMNTEAFF. Written as DNA, the CDR3 is TGTGCCAGCAGCCGCCGGGAAGCGCGGCTAATGAACACTGAAGCTTTCTTT.

This chain links TRBV5-4 with TRBJ2-5; TRBD2 agrees at 11 bases. There are 14 residues in the CDR3. The germline V gene encodes CDR1 SGHNT and CDR2 YYREEE (reference sequence). Losses at the gene ends were 4 bases for V and 6 bases for J; bases not matched to a gene: 5. The CDR3 DNA is TGTGCCAGCAGCGATAGCGGGGGGGCCAAGACCCAGTACTTC. Translating it yields CASSDSGGAKTQYF. The full variable domain, completed using reference TRBV5-4 and TRBJ2-5, is ETGVTQSPTHLIKTRGQQVTLRCSSQSGHNTVSWYQQALGQGPQFIFQYYREEENGRGNFPPRFSGLQFPNYSSELNVNALELDDSALYLCASSDSGGAKTQYFGPGTRLLVL.

As concerns this clone: The junction shows a germline mismatch at one end, possibly a read error. This chain links TRBV7-2 with TRBJ1-4; D might be TRBD1 (5 bases). The CDR3 length is 13 residues. Germline CDR1 is SGHTA and CDR2 is FQGNSA. CDR3 sequence: CASSLSVQGTISF. CDR3 sequence (DNA): TGTGCCAGCAGCTTATCAGTCCAGGGAACAATTTCTTTT. The entire variable domain, with the rest obtained from reference TRBV7-2 and TRBJ1-4, is as follows: GAGVSQSPSNKVTEKGKDVELRCDPISGHTALYWYRQSLGQGLEFLIYFQGNSAPDKSGLPSDRFSAERTGGSVSTLTIQRTQQEDSAVYLCASSLSVQGTISFGSGTQLSVL.

V is TRBV29-1 and J is TRBJ1-2, with no clear D. The V gene's germline CDR1 is SQVTM and CDR2 ANQGSEA. Between the trimmed V and J ends, which lost 3 bases and 3 bases, there was a span of 5 bases. This CDR3 region has 11 residues. The CDR3 loop reads CSVDADYGYTF. In DNA, the CDR3 is TGCAGCGTTGACGCTGACTATGGCTACACCTTC.

V and J are TRBV5-1 and TRBJ2-7; tentatively, D is TRBD1 (5 bases). This CDR3 has 15 residues. CDR1 SGHRS and CDR2 YFSETQ come from the germline V gene. V was trimmed by 0 bases and J by 3 bases, leaving 13 bases between them. The CDR3 bases are TGCGCCAGCAGCTTGGGGCAGGGTCCGAGCTACGAGCAGTACTTC. Encoded protein: CASSLGQGPSYEQYF. Full variable domain (outside the CDR3, taken from reference TRBV5-1 and TRBJ2-7): KAGVTQTPRYLIKTRGQQVTLSCSPISGHRSVSWYQQTPGQGLQFLFEYFSETQRNKGNFPGRFSGRQFSNSRSEMNVSTLELGDSALYLCASSLGQGPSYEQYFGPGTRLTVT.

In its sample, this clone was seen a few times. The rearrangement links TRBV28 to TRBJ1-5, with unresolved D. CDR1 is MDHEN and CDR2 is SYDVKM in the germline V gene. The CDR3 length is 13 residues. Trimming left V 8 bases short and J 2 bases short, with 10 bases between. CDR3 residues: CASAGSGNQPQHF. DNA of the CDR3: TGTGCCAGCGCGGGGTCGGGCAATCAGCCCCAGCATTTT.

This clone was seen more than once but under ten times. V gene TRBV7-9 combines with J gene TRBJ2-1, with TRBD1 matching 8 bases. V was pared by 5 bases and J by 6 bases, with 3 bases of the junction left unmatched. The CDR3 spans 13 residues. Germline V gene data show CDR1 as SEHNR and CDR2 as FQNEAQ (reference sequence). DNA of the CDR3: TGTGCCAGCAGCGCCGGGACAGGCAATGAGCAGTTCTTC. The encoded protein is CASSAGTGNEQFF.

This rearrangement joins TRBV9 to TRBJ2-3; D possibly corresponds to TRBD2 (7 bases). Germline-derived CDR1 and CDR2 are SGDLS and YYNGEE. This CDR3 is 17 amino acids long. V dropped 5 bases and J dropped 1 base, with 20 bases sitting between them. This CDR3 reads CASSLAPGGIRTDTQYF. The CDR3, as DNA: TGTGCCAGCAGTCTCGCTCCGGGGGGCATCCGCACAGATACGCAGTATTTT.

V gene TRBV11-2 combines with J gene TRBJ2-5, with D perhaps TRBD1 or TRBD2 (6 bases each). CDR1 is SGHAT, CDR2 FQNNGV, per germline. The CDR3 sequence is 15 residues long. Trimming took 5 bases from V and 4 from J, leaving 17 bases between them. CDR3 loop: CASSRGGSKGETQYF. The CDR3 DNA is TGTGCCAGCAGCCGAGGGGGGTCAAAGGGAGAGACCCAGTACTTC.

This clone showed up just a few times. The chain recombines TRBV7-2 with TRBJ1-1, with TRBD1 matching over 8 bases. Per the germline V gene, CDR1 is SGHTA and CDR2 is FQGNSA. Trimming removed 1 base from V and 6 bases from J; junction bases left unmatched: 7. This CDR3 spans 15 amino acids. CDR3 region: CASSLGGTGRAEAFF. DNA of the CDR3: TGTGCCAGCAGCTTAGGGGGGACAGGTCGCGCTGAAGCTTTCTTT.

At least ten counts were recorded for this clone. The chain recombines TRBV4-2 with TRBJ2-7, with D uncertain. Germline CDR1 LGHNA, CDR2 YNFKEQ. This CDR3 contains 17 residues. V lost 4 bases and J lost 4, with 23 bases in between. The CDR3 DNA is TGTGCCAGCAGCCCAACCTTCTCCTCGCACACCAGTTACGAGCAGTACTTC. Protein sequence: CASSPTFSSHTSYEQYF.

This sequence joins TRBV19 and TRBJ2-1; D call uncertain. This CDR3 contains 15 residues. The V gene's germline CDR1 is LNHDA and CDR2 SQIVND (reference sequence). Trimming stripped 8 bases from V and 0 bases from J, with 14 bases between. This chain's CDR3 is CASRKKRNSYNEQFF. The CDR3 DNA reads TGTGCCAGTCGGAAGAAACGGAACTCCTACAATGAGCAGTTCTTC. Based on the CDR3 plus reference TRBV19 and TRBJ2-1, the full variable domain is DGGITQSPKYLFRKEGQNVTLSCEQNLNHDAMYWYRQDPGQGLRLIYYSQIVNDFQKGDIAEGYSVSREKKESFPLTVTSAQKNPTAFYLCASRKKRNSYNEQFFGPGTRLTVL.

Only a few counts were recorded for this clone. The chain links TRBV4-2 to TRBJ1-1; no clear D. Per the germline V gene, CDR1 is LGHNA and CDR2 is YNFKEQ. Trimming left V 0 bases short and J 7 bases short, with 9 bases between. The CDR3 is 13 amino acids. The CDR3 here is CASSQDVWDEAFF. CDR3 DNA sequence: TGTGCCAGCAGCCAAGATGTATGGGATGAAGCTTTCTTT.

The genes are TRBV10-3 and TRBJ2-2, with 9 bases aligning to TRBD1. This CDR3 has 16 amino acids. With V trimmed by 5 bases and J by 5 bases, 9 bases remained unmatched. CDR1 and CDR2 (germline): ENHRY, SYGVKD. The CDR3 region has the DNA TGTGCCATCAGTCACTCACAGGGGGCGCAAACCGGGGAGCTGTTTTTT. Its translation is CAISHSQGAQTGELFF.